This entry features one T cell receptor (beta chain) sequence. Its antigen is not known. CDR3 regions were amplified by Arm-PCR using iRepertoire HTBI primers to build TCR beta libraries. TCRdb re-derived calls from the multiplex PCR reads in MiXCR, one entry per CDR3 protein. The table shows roughly 610,000 distinct CDR3 sequences, with under 20% occurring only once. The data derive from a study of regulatory T cells in long-lasting Graves disease. Study outcomes and limitations: The persistent group shared around 3,000 public clonotypes, more than the approximately 970 shared by new patients.

The time point denotes: newly diagnosed GD, antithyroid drugs for less than 3 months. PBMC RNA served as the TCR library source. This CDR3 has 14 residues. The germline V gene encodes CDR1 MNHNS and CDR2 SASEGT. The ends were cut back, 8 bases at V and 2 bases at J, with 14 bases in the middle. These same data were also listed under a study on T cells in Graves' hyperthyroidism and ophthalmopathy.

Sequences were derived from peripheral blood mononuclear cells (PBMCs), sampled at new diagnosis, from a patient treated with antithyroid drugs. The receptor was derived from a woman aged 25 to 39 with Graves disease. The rearrangement uses TRBV6-1 and TRBJ2-3; possibly TRBD1 for D (6 bases). The CDR3, as DNA: TGTGCCAGCGGCTTGGGACATAACACAGATACGCAGTATTTT. Translated, it gives CASGLGHNTDTQYF.